The 2 T cell receptor beta chains listed next were all sequenced from one sample in a study of CD8+ T cells in alopecia areata. This sample's treatment: oral pan-JAK inhibitor, 5-10 mg twice daily. RNA, once extracted, was reverse transcribed into cDNA for use as the sequencing template. TCRdb's table, derived via immunoSEQ multiplex PCR, lists solely in-frame clones and lacks some. This table has around 180,000 clones, 60% appearing once. The material sequenced was CD4+ T cells sorted from blood, taken at week 24, from a patient treated with tofacitinib. The origin of the receptors is a human donor with alopecia areata.

The V and J genes are TRBV29-1 and TRBJ2-3; TRBD2 is a possible D gene (7 bases). CDR3 size: 17 residues. V was cut by 6 bases and J by 0 bases, with 22 bases left in between. CDR1 and CDR2 from the germline V gene are SQVTM and ANQGSEA. The CDR3 DNA reads TGCAGCGTCGGGGAGGGGGACGATCAGATAAGCACAGATACGCAGTATTTT. It specifies CSVGEGDDQISTDTQYF.

This sequence joins TRBV4-3 and TRBJ1-4; 7 bases match TRBD1. The V gene end was trimmed by 5 bases and the J gene end by 8 bases; junction bases not matched to a gene: 8. The V gene's germline CDR1 is LGHNA and CDR2 YSLEER. The CDR3 runs 14 residues. The CDR3 here is CASSTGAGGEKLFF. The CDR3 nucleotides read TGCGCCAGCAGCACAGGGGCAGGGGGGGAAAAACTGTTTTTT.